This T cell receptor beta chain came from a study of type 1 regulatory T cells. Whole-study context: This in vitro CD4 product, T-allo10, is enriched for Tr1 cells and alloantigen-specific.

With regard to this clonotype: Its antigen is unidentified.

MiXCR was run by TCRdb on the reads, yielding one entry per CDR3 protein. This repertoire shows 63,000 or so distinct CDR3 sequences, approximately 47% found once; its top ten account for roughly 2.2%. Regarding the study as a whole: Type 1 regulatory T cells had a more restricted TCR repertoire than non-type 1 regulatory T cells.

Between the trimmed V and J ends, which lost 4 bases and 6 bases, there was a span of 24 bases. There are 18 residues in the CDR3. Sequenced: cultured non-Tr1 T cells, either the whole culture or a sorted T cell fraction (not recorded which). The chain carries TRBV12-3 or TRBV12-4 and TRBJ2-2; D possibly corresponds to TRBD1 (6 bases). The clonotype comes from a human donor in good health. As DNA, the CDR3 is TGTGCCAGCAGTTCCAACAACAGGGTGGATTACTTCGCCGGGGAGCTGTTTTTT. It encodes CASSSNNRVDYFAGELFF.